Sequencing of this TCR beta chain was carried out in a study of OX40 agonist ivuxolimab in advanced cancers. As for the study more broadly: The costimulatory receptor OX40 (CD134) was targeted by ivuxolimab, a fully human IgG2 agonistic monoclonal antibody. Intravenous ivuxolimab was administered to patients every 2 weeks at six dose levels: 0.01, 0.1, 0.3, 1.5, 3 and 10 mg/kg. Of the approximately 54 patients in dose escalation, about 20 had hepatocellular carcinoma, some 15 had melanoma, 9 had renal cell carcinoma and 9 had head and neck cancer. The dose-escalation cohort was almost 85% male with a mean age of about 60 years, ranging from roughly 23 to 80. Patients were allowed to have had prior anti-PD-1, anti-PD-L1 or anti-CTLA-4 therapy, and 40% of the dose-escalation patients had been treated with checkpoint inhibitors. Partial responses occurred in three dose-escalation patients, of whom one had hepatocellular carcinoma and two had cutaneous melanoma. The purpose of peripheral TCRbeta sequencing was to test whether ivuxolimab changed TCR sequence diversity and led to clonal T-cell expansion. The paper describes the monotherapy dose-escalation part (N of about 52 patients) of the phase I trial of ivuxolimab. Overall study outcomes, separate from this receptor: At doses from 0.1 to 3.0 mg/kg, clonal expansion was seen in both CD4+ and CD8+ blood T cells between baseline and week 6. In partial responders in the 0.1-3.0 mg/kg groups, normalized peripheral clonal expansion was found to be among the lowest, especially among CD8+ T cells. Low levels of normalized T-cell clonal expansion were also seen in some nonresponding patients. Which antigens the clonally expanded peripheral T cells were specific for was not determined. After ivuxolimab, expanded clones were on average more numerous among CD8+ T cells than among CD4+ T cells.

Genomic DNA was isolated from the sorted cells so that the TCRbeta CDR3 region could be sequenced. The immunoSEQ Assay was used to sequence the TCRbeta CDR3 regions. The table was pulled from immuneACCESS by TCRdb, which kept in-frame rearrangements only. Such tables lose some clones; where checked, under half of the loss comes from unresolved V genes, and the rest has no known cause. Here the sample has 55,000 to 75,000 clones; around 93% occur a single time. The ten largest account for 3.8% of the sample. The CDR3 measures 15 amino acids from cysteine to phenylalanine. Just the 45-base CDR3 DNA is kept, in frame starting at base 1. V and J are trimmed by 2 bases and 0 bases, and the gene matches miss 3 bases of the junction. The germline V gene gives CDR1 as SGDLS and CDR2 as YYNGEE. The trial excluded patients who had a history of autoimmune disease or were on systemic immunosuppression. Peripheral blood for TCR sequencing was drawn from every dose cohort at baseline, at cycle 4 day 1 and at cycle 7 day 1. The samples were drawn from a first-in-human, open-label, multicenter phase I dose-escalation trial of ivuxolimab. Adults with locally advanced or metastatic head and neck squamous cell, hepatocellular, melanoma or renal cell carcinoma were enrolled in the trial. Before TCR sequencing, CD4+ T cells and CD8+ T cells were sorted from peripheral blood as separate populations.

Note on this clone: Its antigen specificity is not known. Base-call qualities are not available, and no considerably larger clone is one nucleotide away.

The receptor was isolated from an adult with an advanced solid tumor such as melanoma, head and neck, liver or kidney cancer. The chain joins TRBV9 to TRBJ2-7, with TRBD1 matching 9 junction bases. Material: CD4+ or CD8+ T cells sorted from blood, obtained in a trial of the OX40 agonist ivuxolimab. The DNA sequence is given as TGTGCCAGCAGCGTCGGGACAGGGCTCTCCTACGAGCAGTACTTC. Its protein product is CASSVGTGLSYEQYF.